Each of the 24 T cell receptor beta chains below was sequenced from the same sample in a study of blood T cell repertoires in COVID-19. The assay was immunoSEQ multiplex PCR, and TCRdb's table has in-frame clones only and misses some. The sample lists over 85,000 clones; around 73% were seen once. The sequenced sample was peripheral blood. The receptors come from a man between 60 and 75 years old with active or convalescent COVID-19.

This chain connects TRBV6-5 to TRBJ2-5; 10 bases match TRBD2. Unmatched junction bases numbered 6, after V lost 6 bases and J lost 2 bases. Looked up from germline, CDR1 is MNHEY and CDR2 is SVGAGI. There are 15 residues in the CDR3. This CDR3 is CASSIGTSDQETQYF. For the CDR3, the DNA is TGTGCCAGCAGCATCGGGACTAGCGATCAAGAGACCCAGTACTTC.

This clone was counted only a few times. This chain uses TRBV6-7 with TRBJ2-7; D remains unclear. TRBV6-7 is known as an ORF, though its function is uncertain. The CDR3 runs 16 residues. V gave up 6 bases and J gave up 0 bases, with 18 bases separating them. The CDR3 spells CASSPRGLRFSYEQYF. CDR3 sequence (DNA): TGTGCCAGCAGCCCCCGCGGTTTGAGGTTCTCCTACGAGCAGTACTTC.

V gene TRBV29-1 combines with J gene TRBJ1-2; D possibly corresponds to TRBD1 (6 bases). Trimming took off 4 bases at V and 8 bases at J, with 17 bases between the two ends. Germline loops: CDR1 SQVTM, CDR2 ANQGSEA. The CDR3 is made up of 13 amino acids. CDR3 in amino acids: CSVGGGGLGGYTF. In DNA form, the CDR3 reads TGCAGCGTTGGGGGAGGGGGACTAGGAGGCTACACCTTC.

This chain connects TRBV9 to TRBJ2-3, with 7 positions matching TRBD2. Germline loops: CDR1 SGDLS, CDR2 YYNGEE. V was pared by 4 bases and J by 0 bases, with 5 bases of the junction left unmatched. The CDR3 is 15 residues long. The CDR3 DNA reads as TGTGCCAGCAGCCTCCATAGCGGGAGCACAGATACGCAGTATTTT. It codes for CASSLHSGSTDTQYF.

The chain combines TRBV11-3 with TRBJ1-3; maybe TRBD1 (6 bases). CDR3 length: 16 amino acids. Per germline, CDR1 SGHNT and CDR2 YENEEA. Trimming left V 5 bases short and J 0 bases short, with 14 bases between. CDR3 loop: CASSTGAGGSGNTIYF. CDR3 coding DNA: TGTGCCAGCAGCACGGGGGCGGGAGGCTCTGGAAACACCATATATTTT. Filled out from reference TRBV11-3 and TRBJ1-3, the complete variable domain reads EAGVVQSPRYKIIEKKQPVAFWCNPISGHNTLYWYLQNLGQGPELLIRYENEEAVDDSQLPKDRFSAERLKGVDSTLKIQPAELGDSAVYLCASSTGAGGSGNTIYFGEGSWLTVV.

About this clone itself: Mismatch with germline at one junction end may stem from a read error. V usage is TRBV2 and J usage is TRBJ2-2; possible D gene TRBD2, 6 bases. The CDR3 is 14 amino acids. Per germline, CDR1 SNHLY and CDR2 FYNNEI. CDR3 bases: TGTGCCAGCACCCGGGAGTTGAACTCCGGGGAGCTGTTTTTT. It codes for CASTRELNSGELFF.

Only one count was recorded for this clone. The V gene is TRBV2, the J gene TRBJ2-5; 7 nucleotides agree with TRBD2. The CDR3 contains 16 residues. The junction had 12 bases not matched to a gene; V was cut back by 7 bases and J by 1 base. Germline loops: CDR1 SNHLY, CDR2 FYNNEI. The CDR3 sequence: CASTLGGGSPQETQYF. In nucleotides, the CDR3 is TGTGCCAGCACCTTAGGAGGCGGGAGTCCCCAAGAGACCCAGTACTTC.

The chain joins TRBV9 to TRBJ1-1; 10 bases line up with TRBD1. The CDR3 contains 14 residues. The germline CDR1 and CDR2 sequences are SGDLS and YYNGEE. Losses at the gene ends were 4 bases for V and 3 bases for J; bases not matched to a gene: 3. This CDR3 reads CASSPGTGDTEAFF. The CDR3 nucleotides read TGTGCCAGCAGCCCTGGGACAGGGGACACTGAAGCTTTCTTT.

This clone was detected a few times. This chain uses TRBV11-2 with TRBJ2-7; TRBD1 matches 8 bases. Trimming removed 5 bases from V and 6 bases from J; junction bases left unmatched: 6. Germline V lookup: CDR1 SGHAT, CDR2 FQNNGV. The CDR3 runs 13 residues. The CDR3 loop reads CASSPRQGTEQYF. CDR3 DNA: TGTGCCAGCAGCCCAAGACAGGGGACCGAGCAGTACTTC.

This clone was counted at least ten times. The V gene is TRBV13, the J gene TRBJ2-1, with TRBD2 identical over 13 bases. The CDR3 totals 18 residues. J lost 8 bases, V lost 0 bases, and 10 bases had no gene match. CDR1 is PRHDT and CDR2 is FYEKMQ in the germline V gene (reference sequence). Written as DNA, the CDR3 is TGTGCCAGCAGCTTAGGAAGCTATGGGACTAGCGGGACCGATGAGCAGTTCTTC. This translates into CASSLGSYGTSGTDEQFF.

The sample holds one count of this clone. The V gene is TRBV28, the J gene TRBJ1-1, with D hard to call. V lost 7 bases, J lost 8 bases, and 14 bases lay in between. The CDR3 sequence is 12 residues long. Germline V gives CDR1 MDHEN, CDR2 SYDVKM. CDR3 DNA: TGTGCCAGCACTCCCGGACTAGGCGAAGCTTTCTTT. Its protein product is CASTPGLGEAFF.

The genes are TRBV10-3 and TRBJ2-1, with 8 bases fitting TRBD1. CDR3 length equals 14 residues. The germline V gene encodes CDR1 ENHRY and CDR2 SYGVKD. The ends lost 4 bases at V and 7 bases at J; junction bases unmatched: 6. In DNA, the CDR3 is TGTGCCATCAGTGGGGGGGACAGGTCAAATGAGCAGTTCTTC. It yields the protein CAISGGDRSNEQFF.

The chain recombines TRBV28 with TRBJ1-5; D is unclear. Germline V gene sequence: CDR1 MDHEN, CDR2 SYDVKM. CDR3 length: 15 residues. Between the trimmed V and J ends, which lost 7 bases and 0 bases, there was a span of 13 bases. CDR3 DNA: TGTGCCAGCATAAGTCTTCGGGATAGCAATCAGCCCCAGCATTTT. It specifies CASISLRDSNQPQHF.

V gene TRBV1 combines with J gene TRBJ1-5; the D call TRBD1 from the table was never checked on the DNA. TRBV1 corresponds to a pseudogene. The CDR3 runs 15 residues. The CDR3 protein is CTSSAQGTEYQPQHF. The CDR3 nucleotides are TGCACCAGCAGCGCTCAAGGGACAGAATATCAGCCCCAGCATTTT.

The sample holds one count of this clone. Here the CDR3 reads CASRPRASGISTDTQYF. CDR3 nucleotide sequence: TGTGCCAGCAGGCCCCGGGCCAGCGGGATCAGCACAGATACGCAGTATTTT. V usage is TRBV2 and J usage is TRBJ2-3; 7 nucleotides agree with TRBD2. The V segment lost 6 bases and the J segment 0 bases; nucleotides outside the gene matches: 12. This CDR3 spans 17 amino acids. Looked up from germline, CDR1 is SNHLY and CDR2 is FYNNEI.

This sequence joins TRBV28 and TRBJ2-3; 12 nucleotides align to TRBD2. Per the germline V gene, CDR1 is MDHEN and CDR2 is SYDVKM. V trimming: 10 bases; J trimming: 3 bases; junction bases outside the gene matches: 8. The CDR3 length is 15 residues. CDR3 sequence: CATGSGTSGTDTQYF. The CDR3 DNA sequence: TGTGCCACCGGCTCCGGGACTAGCGGGACAGATACGCAGTATTTT. The full variable domain, rest sourced from reference TRBV28 and TRBJ2-3, is DVKVTQSSRYLVKRTGEKVFLECVQDMDHENMFWYRQDPGLGLRLIYFSYDVKMKEKGDIPEGYSVSREKKERFSLILESASTNQTSMYLCATGSGTSGTDTQYFGPGTRLTVL.

In its sample, this clone was seen many times. V and J are TRBV11-3 and TRBJ2-7; the D gene is possibly TRBD2 (6 bases). The CDR3 contains 15 residues. From germline, CDR1 is SGHNT and CDR2 YENEEA. V lost 0 bases, J lost 6 bases, and 15 bases lay in between. CDR3 residues: CASSLELAAGGEQYF. The CDR3 region has the DNA TGTGCCAGCAGCTTAGAACTAGCTGCCGGGGGCGAGCAGTACTTC.

This rearrangement joins TRBV11-2 to TRBJ2-1; D remains ambiguous. V was shortened by 7 bases and J by 0 bases, with 13 bases between the two germline ends. The germline gives CDR1 SGHAT, CDR2 FQNNGV. The CDR3 is 15 residues long. DNA of the CDR3: TGTGCCAGCACCCTCTCCCGGAGCTCCTACAATGAGCAGTTCTTC. This translates into CASTLSRSSYNEQFF.

The chain employs TRBV3-1 (or the pseudogene TRBV3-2) and TRBJ2-7; weak D call: TRBD2 (6 bases). Germline V gene lookup returns CDR1 LGHDT and CDR2 YNNKEL (reference sequence). CDR3 length: 18 amino acids. V was pared by 1 base and J by 0 bases, with 19 bases between. The CDR3 DNA reads TGTGCCAGCAGCCAAGGACTGGGGAGGACGGAGTACTCCTACGAGCAGTACGTC. It translates to CASSQGLGRTEYSYEQYV.

V usage is TRBV5-1 and J usage is TRBJ2-1, with TRBD1 matching over 7 bases. CDR1 is SGHRS and CDR2 is YFSETQ in the germline V gene. The CDR3 sequence is 13 residues long. V dropped 4 bases and J dropped 9; count of bases not matched to a gene: 7. CDR3: CASSRIGGPEQFF. Written as DNA, the CDR3 is TGCGCCAGCAGCCGGATAGGGGGCCCTGAGCAGTTCTTC.

This chain links TRBV5-4 with TRBJ2-3; possibly TRBD1 for D (6 bases). Germline V gene lookup returns CDR1 SGHNT and CDR2 YYREEE (reference sequence). This CDR3 has 15 amino acids. With 2 bases removed from V and 6 bases from J, the gap between germline ends came to 16 bases. This CDR3 reads CASSFRQEIEDTQYF. Here the CDR3 DNA reads TGTGCCAGCAGCTTTAGACAGGAAATAGAGGATACGCAGTATTTT. Complete variable domain (other parts from reference TRBV5-4 and TRBJ2-3): ETGVTQSPTHLIKTRGQQVTLRCSSQSGHNTVSWYQQALGQGPQFIFQYYREEENGRGNFPPRFSGLQFPNYSSELNVNALELDDSALYLCASSFRQEIEDTQYFGPGTRLTVL.

The chain links TRBV3-1 (or the pseudogene TRBV3-2) to TRBJ2-5; 10 bases fit TRBD2. Germline lookup yields CDR1 LGHDT and CDR2 YNNKEL (reference sequence). The V gene end was trimmed by 1 base and the J gene end by 6 bases; junction bases not matched to a gene: 11. The CDR3 has 17 residues. The CDR3 DNA is TGTGCCAGCAGCCAAGTCTTAGCGGGAGGTATGCAAAAGACCCAGTACTTC. Translation gives CASSQVLAGGMQKTQYF.

This clone showed up just once. V is TRBV6-1 and J is TRBJ2-7, with 7 positions matching TRBD1. Looked up from germline, CDR1 is MNHNS and CDR2 is SASEGT. This CDR3 spans 15 amino acids. V lost 1 base, J lost 5 bases, and 8 bases stayed unmatched. DNA of the CDR3: TGTGCCAGCAGTGAAGGGGCAGGGGGTGGCGACGAGCAGTACGTC. Translating gives CASSEGAGGGDEQYV.

The chain is built from TRBV28 and TRBJ2-1; TRBD2 matches at 12 bases. From germline, CDR1 is MDHEN and CDR2 SYDVKM. The V segment lost 6 bases and the J segment 4 bases; nucleotides outside the gene matches: 13. CDR3 size: 18 residues. CDR3 sequence (DNA): TGTGCCAGCAGAAGGACTAGCGGGACCCTTATGTTTTACAATGAGCAGTTCTTC. Encoded protein: CASRRTSGTLMFYNEQFF.